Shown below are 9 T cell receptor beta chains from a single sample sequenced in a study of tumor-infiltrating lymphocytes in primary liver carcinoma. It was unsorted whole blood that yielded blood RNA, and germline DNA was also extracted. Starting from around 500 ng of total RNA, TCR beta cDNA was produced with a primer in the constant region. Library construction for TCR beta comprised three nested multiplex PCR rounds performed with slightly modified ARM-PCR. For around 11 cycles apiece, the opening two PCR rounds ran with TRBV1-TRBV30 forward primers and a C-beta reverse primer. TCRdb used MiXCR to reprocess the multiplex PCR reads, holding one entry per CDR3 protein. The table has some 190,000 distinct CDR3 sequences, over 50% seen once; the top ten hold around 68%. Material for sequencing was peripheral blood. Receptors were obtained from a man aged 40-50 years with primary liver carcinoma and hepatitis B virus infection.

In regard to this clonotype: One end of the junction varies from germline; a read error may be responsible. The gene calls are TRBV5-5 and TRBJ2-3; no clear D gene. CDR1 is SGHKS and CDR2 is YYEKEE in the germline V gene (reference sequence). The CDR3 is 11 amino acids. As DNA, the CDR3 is TGTGCCAGCAGCTATTCGGATATGCAGTATTTT. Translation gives CASSYSDMQYF.

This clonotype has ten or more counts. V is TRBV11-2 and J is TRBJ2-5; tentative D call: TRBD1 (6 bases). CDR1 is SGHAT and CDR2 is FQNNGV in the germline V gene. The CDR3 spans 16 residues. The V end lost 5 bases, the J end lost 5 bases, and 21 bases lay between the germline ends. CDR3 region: CASSSHGAGDYETQYF. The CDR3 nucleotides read TGTGCCAGCAGCAGTCATGGCGCAGGGGATTATGAGACCCAGTACTTC.

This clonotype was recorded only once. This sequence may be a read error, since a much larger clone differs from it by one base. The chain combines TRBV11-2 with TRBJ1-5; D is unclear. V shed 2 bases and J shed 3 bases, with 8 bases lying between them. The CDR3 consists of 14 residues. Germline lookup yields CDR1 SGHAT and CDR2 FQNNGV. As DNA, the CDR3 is TGTGCCAGCAGCTTATCACTGTACAATCAGCCCCAGCATTTT. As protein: CASSLSLYNQPQHF.

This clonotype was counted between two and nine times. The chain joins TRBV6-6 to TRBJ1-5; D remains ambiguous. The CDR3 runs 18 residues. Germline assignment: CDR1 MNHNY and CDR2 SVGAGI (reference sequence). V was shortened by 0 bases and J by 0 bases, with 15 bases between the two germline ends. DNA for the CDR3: TGTGCCAGCAGTTACTCACTGTCGAGGGTACATAGCAATCAGCCCCAGCATTTT. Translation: CASSYSLSRVHSNQPQHF.

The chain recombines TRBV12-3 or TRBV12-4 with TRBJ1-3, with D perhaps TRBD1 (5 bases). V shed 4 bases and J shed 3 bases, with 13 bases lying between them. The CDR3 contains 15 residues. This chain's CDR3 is CASSSGFYRGNTIYF. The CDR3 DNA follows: TGTGCCAGCAGTTCAGGGTTCTATCGTGGAAACACCATATATTTT.

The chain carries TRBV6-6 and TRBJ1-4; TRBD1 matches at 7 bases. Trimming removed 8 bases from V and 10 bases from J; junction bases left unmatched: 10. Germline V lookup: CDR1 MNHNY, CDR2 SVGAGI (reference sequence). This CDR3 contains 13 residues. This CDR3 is CASDRQGDGKLFF. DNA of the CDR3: TGTGCCAGCGACCGACAGGGCGATGGAAAACTGTTTTTT.

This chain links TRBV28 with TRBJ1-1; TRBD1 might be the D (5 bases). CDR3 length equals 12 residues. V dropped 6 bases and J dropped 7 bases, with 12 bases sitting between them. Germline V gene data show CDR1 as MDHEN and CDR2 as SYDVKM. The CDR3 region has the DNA TGTGCCAGCAGATACGGACAATATGAAGCTTTCTTT. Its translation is CASRYGQYEAFF.

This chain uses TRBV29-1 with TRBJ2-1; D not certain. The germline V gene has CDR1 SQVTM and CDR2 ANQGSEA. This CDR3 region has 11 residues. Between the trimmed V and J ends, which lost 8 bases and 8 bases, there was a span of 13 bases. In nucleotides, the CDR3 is TGCAGCATTGCCCCCGTTGATGAGCAGTTCTTC. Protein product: CSIAPVDEQFF.

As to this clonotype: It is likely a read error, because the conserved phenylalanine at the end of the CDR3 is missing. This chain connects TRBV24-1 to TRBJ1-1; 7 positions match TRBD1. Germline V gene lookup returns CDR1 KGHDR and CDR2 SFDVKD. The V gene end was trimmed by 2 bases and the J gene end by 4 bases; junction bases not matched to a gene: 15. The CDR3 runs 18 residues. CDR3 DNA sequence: TGTGCCACCAGTGATTCACCGGGACAGAGACGGAAGGGCACTGAAGCTTTCCTT. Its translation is CATSDSPGQRRKGTEAFL.